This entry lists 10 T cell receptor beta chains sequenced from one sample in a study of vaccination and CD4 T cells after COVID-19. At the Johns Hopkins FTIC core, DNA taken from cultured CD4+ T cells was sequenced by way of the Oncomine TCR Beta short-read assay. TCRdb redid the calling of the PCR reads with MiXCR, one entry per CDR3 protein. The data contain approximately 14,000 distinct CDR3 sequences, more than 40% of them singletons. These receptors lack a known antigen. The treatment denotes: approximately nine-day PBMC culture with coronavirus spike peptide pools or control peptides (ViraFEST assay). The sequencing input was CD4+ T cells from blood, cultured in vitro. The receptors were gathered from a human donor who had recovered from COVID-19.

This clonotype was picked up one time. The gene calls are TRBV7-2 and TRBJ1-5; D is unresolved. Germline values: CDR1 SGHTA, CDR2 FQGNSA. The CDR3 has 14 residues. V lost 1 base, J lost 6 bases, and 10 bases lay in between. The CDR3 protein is CASSLGHSGQPQHF. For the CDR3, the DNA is TGTGCCAGCAGCTTAGGGCATTCAGGTCAGCCCCAGCATTTT.

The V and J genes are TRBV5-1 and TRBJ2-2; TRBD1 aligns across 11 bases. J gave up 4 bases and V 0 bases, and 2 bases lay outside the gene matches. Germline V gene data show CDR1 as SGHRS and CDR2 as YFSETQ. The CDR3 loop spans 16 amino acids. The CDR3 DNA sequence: TGCGCCAGCAGCTTGGCCGGGACAGGGGGCACCGGGGAGCTGTTTTTT. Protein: CASSLAGTGGTGELFF.

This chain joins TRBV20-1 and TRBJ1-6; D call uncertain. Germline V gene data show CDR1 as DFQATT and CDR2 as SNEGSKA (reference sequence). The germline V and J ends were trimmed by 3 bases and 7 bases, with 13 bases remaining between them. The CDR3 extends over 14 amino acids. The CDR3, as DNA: TGCAGTGCTAGCTCCTTCCAGATCAATTCACCCCTCCACTTT. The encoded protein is CSASSFQINSPLHF.

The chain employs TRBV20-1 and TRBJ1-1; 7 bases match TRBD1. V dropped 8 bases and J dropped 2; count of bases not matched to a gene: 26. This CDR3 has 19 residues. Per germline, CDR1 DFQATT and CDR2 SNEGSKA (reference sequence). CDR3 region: CSMSIGPGQLKGGNTEAFF. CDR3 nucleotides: TGCAGTATGTCAATAGGCCCGGGACAGCTGAAGGGGGGAAACACTGAAGCTTTCTTT.

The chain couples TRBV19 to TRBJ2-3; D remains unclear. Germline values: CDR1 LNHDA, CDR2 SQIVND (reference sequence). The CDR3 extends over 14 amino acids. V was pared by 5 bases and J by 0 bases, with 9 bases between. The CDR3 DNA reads TGTGCCAGTAGTGCCGGGTCTAGCACAGATACGCAGTATTTT. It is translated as CASSAGSSTDTQYF.

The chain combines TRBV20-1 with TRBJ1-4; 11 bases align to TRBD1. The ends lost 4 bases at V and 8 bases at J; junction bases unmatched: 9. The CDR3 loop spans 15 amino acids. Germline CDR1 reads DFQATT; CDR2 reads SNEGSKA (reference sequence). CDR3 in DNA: TGCAGTGCTAATACACCGGGACAGGGGGGCGAAAAACTGTTTTTT. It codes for CSANTPGQGGEKLFF.

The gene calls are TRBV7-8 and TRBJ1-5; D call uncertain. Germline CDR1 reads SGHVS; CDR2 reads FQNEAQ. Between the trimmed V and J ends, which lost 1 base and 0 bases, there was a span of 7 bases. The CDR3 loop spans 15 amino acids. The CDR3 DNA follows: TGTGCCAGCAGCTTAGGAGGGAATAGCAATCAGCCCCAGCATTTT. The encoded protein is CASSLGGNSNQPQHF.

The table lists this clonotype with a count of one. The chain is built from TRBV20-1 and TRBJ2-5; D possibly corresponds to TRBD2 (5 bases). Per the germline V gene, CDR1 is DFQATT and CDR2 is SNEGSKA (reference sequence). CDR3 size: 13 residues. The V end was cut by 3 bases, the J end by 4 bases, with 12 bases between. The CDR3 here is CSARDSVLETQYF. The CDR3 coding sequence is TGCAGTGCTAGGGACTCGGTCCTAGAGACCCAGTACTTC.

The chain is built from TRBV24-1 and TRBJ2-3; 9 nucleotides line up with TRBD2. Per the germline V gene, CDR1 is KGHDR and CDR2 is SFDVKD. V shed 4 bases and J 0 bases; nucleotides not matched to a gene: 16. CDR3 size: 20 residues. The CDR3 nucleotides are TGTGCCACCAGTGAAGCGACTAGCGGAGGATGGGACTTTAGCACAGATACGCAGTATTTT. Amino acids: CATSEATSGGWDFSTDTQYF.

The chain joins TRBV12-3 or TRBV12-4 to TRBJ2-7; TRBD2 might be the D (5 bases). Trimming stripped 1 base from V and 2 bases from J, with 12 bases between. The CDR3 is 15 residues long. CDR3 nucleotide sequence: TGTGCCAGCAGTTTAGGTTCTAGCCGCCCCTACGAGCAGTACTTC. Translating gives CASSLGSSRPYEQYF.